The 5 T cell receptor beta chains below all came from one sample that was sequenced in a study of blood T cell repertoires in COVID-19. Sequencing was performed with immunoSEQ multiplex PCR; in TCRdb, only in-frame clones are kept and a portion is missing. In the table there are around 310,000 clones, roughly 91% of which are singletons. The material sequenced was PBMCs or T cells enriched from blood (not recorded which). Receptors originate from a woman aged 25 to 39 who had recovered from COVID-19.

The J gene is TRBJ2-5, the V gene TRBV27; D is unclear. Germline CDR1 MNHEY, CDR2 SMNVEV (reference sequence). The V end was cut by 5 bases, the J end by 4 bases, with 11 bases between. There are 13 residues in the CDR3. CDR3 nucleotides: TGTGCCAGCAGTCCCCATCCCAGAGAGACCCAGTACTTC. Amino acids: CASSPHPRETQYF.

This clone was counted only a few times. The CDR3 is CASSLAGPSSGNTIYF. The CDR3 DNA reads as TGCGCCAGCAGCTTGGCAGGGCCCTCCTCTGGAAACACCATATATTTT. The genes are TRBV5-1 and TRBJ1-3; TRBD1 is a possible D gene (5 bases). Trimming shortened V by 0 bases and J by 0 bases, and 10 bases separated the two germline ends. Per the germline V gene, CDR1 is SGHRS and CDR2 is YFSETQ. This CDR3 region has 16 residues.

The chain uses TRBV4-1 and TRBJ1-5; no clear D gene. Germline CDR1 MGHRA, CDR2 YSYEKL. CDR3 size: 16 residues. The V end was cut by 0 bases, the J end by 7 bases, with 16 bases between. The CDR3 DNA reads as TGCGCCAGCAGCCAAGAGTGGCAGATGCCCGGGCAGCCCCAGCATTTT. Translation gives CASSQEWQMPGQPQHF.

The chain carries TRBV2 and TRBJ2-3; 12 bases agree with TRBD2. Germline-derived CDR1 and CDR2 are SNHLY and FYNNEI. The V and J ends lost 1 base and 5 bases, in that order; junction bases with no gene match: 7. The CDR3 totals 17 residues. The CDR3 loop reads CASSEDLTSGSRDTQYF. The DNA for the CDR3 is TGTGCCAGCAGTGAAGATTTGACTAGCGGGAGTAGAGATACGCAGTATTTT.

The chain couples TRBV6-2 or TRBV6-3 to TRBJ1-2; 7 bases line up with TRBD1. V shed 3 bases and J 8 bases; nucleotides not matched to a gene: 9. Germline V gene data show CDR1 as MNHEY and CDR2 as SVGEGT. CDR3 length equals 14 residues. CDR3 loop: CASSYYPAGGGYTF. The CDR3 coding sequence is TGTGCCAGCAGTTATTACCCGGCAGGGGGAGGCTACACCTTC.